Each of the 2 T cell receptor beta chains below was sequenced from the same sample in a study of post-analysis software for immune sequencing data. Study-level results: When patients were compared with controls, 4 or 5 TRBV segments were more frequent, TRBV5-6, TRBV5-1 and TRBV20-1 among them.

Carried by the TCR beta cDNA libraries were unique molecular identifiers. One entry per CDR3 protein, called by TCRdb with MiXCR from the PCR reads. The sample consists of roughly 800,000 distinct CDR3 sequences, approximately 44% of them appearing once. Their antigen targets remain unknown. The sample consisted of blood. Receptor source: a girl aged 10 to 17 with multiple sclerosis.

This rearrangement joins TRBV24-1 to TRBJ2-1; D is undetermined. The germline V and J ends were trimmed by 7 bases and 7 bases, with 7 bases remaining between them. The CDR3 runs to 11 residues. CDR1 is KGHDR, CDR2 SFDVKD, per germline. Here the CDR3 reads CATRSGNEQFF. The CDR3 nucleotides read TGTGCCACCAGATCCGGGAATGAGCAGTTCTTC.

This clonotype was recorded a few times. This chain uses TRBV29-1 with TRBJ1-1; D possibly corresponds to TRBD1 (5 bases). CDR1 SQVTM and CDR2 ANQGSEA come from the germline V gene. The CDR3 is 12 residues long. Trimming took 4 bases from V and 5 from J, leaving 11 bases between them. CDR3 protein: CSVAGLATEAFF. The CDR3 DNA is TGCAGCGTTGCAGGGTTGGCGACTGAAGCTTTCTTT.